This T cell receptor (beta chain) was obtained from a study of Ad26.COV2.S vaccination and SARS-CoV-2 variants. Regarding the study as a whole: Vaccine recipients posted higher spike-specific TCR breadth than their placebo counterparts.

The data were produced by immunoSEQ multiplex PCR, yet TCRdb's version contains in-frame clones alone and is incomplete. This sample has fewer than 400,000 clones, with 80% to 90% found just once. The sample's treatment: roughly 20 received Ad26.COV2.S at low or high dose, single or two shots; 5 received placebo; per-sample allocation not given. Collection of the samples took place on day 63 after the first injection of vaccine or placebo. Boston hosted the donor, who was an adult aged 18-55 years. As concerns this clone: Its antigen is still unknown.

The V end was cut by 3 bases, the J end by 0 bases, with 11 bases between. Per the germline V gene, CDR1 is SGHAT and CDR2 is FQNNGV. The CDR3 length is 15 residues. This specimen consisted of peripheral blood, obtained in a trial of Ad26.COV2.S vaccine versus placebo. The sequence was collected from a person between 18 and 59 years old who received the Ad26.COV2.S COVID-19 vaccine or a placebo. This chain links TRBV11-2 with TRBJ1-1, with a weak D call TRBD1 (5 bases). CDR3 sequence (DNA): TGTGCCAGCAGCTTCGGGGCAGGAGTGAACACTGAAGCTTTCTTT. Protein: CASSFGAGVNTEAFF.